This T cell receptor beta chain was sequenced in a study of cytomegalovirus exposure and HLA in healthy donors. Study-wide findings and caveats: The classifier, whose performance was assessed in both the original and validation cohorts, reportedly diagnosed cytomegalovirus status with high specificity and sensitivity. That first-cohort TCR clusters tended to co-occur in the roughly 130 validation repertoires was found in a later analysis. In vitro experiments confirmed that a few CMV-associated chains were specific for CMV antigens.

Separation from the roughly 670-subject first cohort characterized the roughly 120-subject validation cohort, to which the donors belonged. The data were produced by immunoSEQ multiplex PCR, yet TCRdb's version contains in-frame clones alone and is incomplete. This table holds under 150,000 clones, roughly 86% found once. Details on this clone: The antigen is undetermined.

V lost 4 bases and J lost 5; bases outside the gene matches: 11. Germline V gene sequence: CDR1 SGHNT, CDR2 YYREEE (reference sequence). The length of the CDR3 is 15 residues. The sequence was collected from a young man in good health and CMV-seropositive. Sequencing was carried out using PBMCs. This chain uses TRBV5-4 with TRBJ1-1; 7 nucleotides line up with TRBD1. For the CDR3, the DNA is TGTGCCAGCAGCCCCGGGGTCCGACAGGGAACTGAAGCTTTCTTT. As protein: CASSPGVRQGTEAFF.